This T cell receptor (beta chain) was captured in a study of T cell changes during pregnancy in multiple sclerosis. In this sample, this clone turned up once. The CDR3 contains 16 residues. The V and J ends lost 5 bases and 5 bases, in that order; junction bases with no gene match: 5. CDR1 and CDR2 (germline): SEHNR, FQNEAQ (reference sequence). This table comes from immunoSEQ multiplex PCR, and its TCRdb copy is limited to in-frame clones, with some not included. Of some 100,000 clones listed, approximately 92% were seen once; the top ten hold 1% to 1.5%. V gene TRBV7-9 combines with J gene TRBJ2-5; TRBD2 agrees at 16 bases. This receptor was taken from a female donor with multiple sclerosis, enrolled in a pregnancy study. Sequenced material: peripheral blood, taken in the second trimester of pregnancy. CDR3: CASSGTSGGAIETQYF. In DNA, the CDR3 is TGTGCCAGCAGCGGGACTAGCGGGGGGGCGATCGAGACCCAGTACTTC. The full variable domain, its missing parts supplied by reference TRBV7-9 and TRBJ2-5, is DTGVSQNPRHKITKRGQNVTFRCDPISEHNRLYWYRQTLGQGPEFLTYFQNEAQLEKSRLLSDRFSAERPKGSFSTLEIQRTEQGDSAMYLCASSGTSGGAIETQYFGPGTRLLVL.